The sequence of this T cell receptor (beta chain) was determined in a study of blood T cell repertoires in COVID-19. CDR1 and CDR2 from the germline V gene are SEHNR and FQNEAQ (reference sequence). This CDR3 has 15 residues. V shed 6 bases and J 6 bases; nucleotides not matched to a gene: 7. The assay was immunoSEQ multiplex PCR, and TCRdb's table has in-frame clones only and misses some. The sample holds hundreds of thousands of clones, 80% to 90% seen once. Input material: peripheral blood. V is TRBV7-9 and J is TRBJ2-1; 11 nucleotides agree with TRBD2. The receptor was derived from a woman aged 25 to 45 with active or convalescent COVID-19. This chain's CDR3 is CASRPRLAGSNEQFF. CDR3 in DNA: TGTGCCAGCAGGCCCAGACTAGCGGGGAGCAATGAGCAGTTCTTC.